This T cell receptor (beta chain) was found in a study of OX40 agonist ivuxolimab in advanced cancers. Sampling times: baseline, cycle 4 day 1, cycle 7 day 1. This CDR3 comprises 12 residues. Germline V gene sequence: CDR1 SEHNR, CDR2 FQNEAQ (reference sequence). Trimming cost V 8 bases and J 1 base, with 8 bases left between them. Some clones are missing from TCRdb's copy, which holds only in-frame ones; the method was immunoSEQ multiplex PCR. In the table there are tens of thousands of clones, 91% of which are singletons. The TCR comes from an adult with an advanced solid tumor such as melanoma, head and neck, liver or kidney cancer. The input for sequencing was CD4+ or CD8+ T cells sorted from blood, taken in a trial of the OX40 agonist ivuxolimab. The rearrangement joins TRBV7-9 to TRBJ1-2, with D possibly matching TRBD1 (6 bases). The CDR3 sequence is CASGGGNYGYTF. CDR3 nucleotide sequence: TGTGCCAGCGGAGGGGGTAACTATGGCTACACCTTC.